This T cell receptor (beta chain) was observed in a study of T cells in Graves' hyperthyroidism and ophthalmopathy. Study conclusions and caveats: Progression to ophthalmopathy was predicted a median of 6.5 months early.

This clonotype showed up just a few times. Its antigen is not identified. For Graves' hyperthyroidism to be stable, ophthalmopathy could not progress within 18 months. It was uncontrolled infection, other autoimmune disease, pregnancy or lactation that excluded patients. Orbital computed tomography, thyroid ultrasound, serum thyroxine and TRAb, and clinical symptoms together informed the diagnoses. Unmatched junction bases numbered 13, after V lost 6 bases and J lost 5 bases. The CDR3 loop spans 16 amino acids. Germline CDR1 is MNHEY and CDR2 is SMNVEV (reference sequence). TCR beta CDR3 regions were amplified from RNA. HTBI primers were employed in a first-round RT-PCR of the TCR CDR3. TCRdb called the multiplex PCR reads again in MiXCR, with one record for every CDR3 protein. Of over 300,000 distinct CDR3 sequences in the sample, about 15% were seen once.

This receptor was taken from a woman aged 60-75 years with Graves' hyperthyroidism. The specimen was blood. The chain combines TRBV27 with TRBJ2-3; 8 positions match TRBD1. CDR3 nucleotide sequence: TGTGCCAGCAGCTGGGAAGGACAGGGTTTAGGAGATACGCAGTATTTT. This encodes CASSWEGQGLGDTQYF.